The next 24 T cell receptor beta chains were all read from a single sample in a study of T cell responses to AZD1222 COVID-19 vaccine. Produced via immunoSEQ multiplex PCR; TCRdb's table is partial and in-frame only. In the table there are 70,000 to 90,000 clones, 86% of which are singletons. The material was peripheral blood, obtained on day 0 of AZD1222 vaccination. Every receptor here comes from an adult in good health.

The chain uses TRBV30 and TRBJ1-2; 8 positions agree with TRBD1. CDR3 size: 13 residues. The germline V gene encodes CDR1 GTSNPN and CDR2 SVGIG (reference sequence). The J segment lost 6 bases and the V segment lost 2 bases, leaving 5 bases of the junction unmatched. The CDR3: CAWSKGQGDGYTF. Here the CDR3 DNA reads TGTGCCTGGAGTAAAGGACAGGGAGATGGCTACACCTTC. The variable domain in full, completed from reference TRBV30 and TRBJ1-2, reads SQTIHQWPATLVQPVGSPLSLECTVEGTSNPNLYWYRQAAGRGLQLLFYSVGIGQISSEVPQNLSASRPQDRQFILSSKKLLLSDSGFYLCAWSKGQGDGYTFGSGTRLTVV.

The CDR3 nucleotides read TGTGCCAGCAGTCCCGTCGGGACTCATGACGAGCAGTACTTC. Amino acids: CASSPVGTHDEQYF. The chain employs TRBV6-5 and TRBJ2-7, with TRBD2 as a possible D gene (6 bases). The CDR3 sequence is 14 residues long. The V and J ends lost 5 bases and 5 bases respectively, with 16 bases between them. Per the germline V gene, CDR1 is MNHEY and CDR2 is SVGAGI.

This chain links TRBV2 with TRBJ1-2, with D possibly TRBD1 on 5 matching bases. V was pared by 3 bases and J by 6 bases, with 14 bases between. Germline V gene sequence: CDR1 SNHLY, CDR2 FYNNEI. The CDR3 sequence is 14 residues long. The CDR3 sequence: CASSEGGVQHGYTF. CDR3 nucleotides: TGTGCCAGCAGTGAGGGGGGGGTTCAGCATGGCTACACCTTC.

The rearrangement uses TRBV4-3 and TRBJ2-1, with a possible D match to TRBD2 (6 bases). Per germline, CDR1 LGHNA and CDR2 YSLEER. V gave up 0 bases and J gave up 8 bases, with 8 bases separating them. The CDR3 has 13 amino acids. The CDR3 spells CASSQEGGDEQFF. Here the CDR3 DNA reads TGCGCCAGCAGCCAAGAGGGGGGTGATGAGCAGTTCTTC.

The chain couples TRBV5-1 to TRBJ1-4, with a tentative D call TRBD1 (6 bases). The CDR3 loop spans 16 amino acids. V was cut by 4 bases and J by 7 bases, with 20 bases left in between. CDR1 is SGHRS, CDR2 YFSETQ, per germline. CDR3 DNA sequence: TGCGCCAGCAGCCTTGGCGGGGCAGGGGCAGGTGAAAAACTGTTTTTT. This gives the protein CASSLGGAGAGEKLFF.

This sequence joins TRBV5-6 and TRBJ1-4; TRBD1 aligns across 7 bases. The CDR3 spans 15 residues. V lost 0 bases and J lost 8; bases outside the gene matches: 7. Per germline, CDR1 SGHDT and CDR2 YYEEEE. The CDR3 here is CASSLGQGRGEKLFF. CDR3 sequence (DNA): TGTGCCAGCAGCTTGGGACAGGGTCGGGGCGAAAAACTGTTTTTT.

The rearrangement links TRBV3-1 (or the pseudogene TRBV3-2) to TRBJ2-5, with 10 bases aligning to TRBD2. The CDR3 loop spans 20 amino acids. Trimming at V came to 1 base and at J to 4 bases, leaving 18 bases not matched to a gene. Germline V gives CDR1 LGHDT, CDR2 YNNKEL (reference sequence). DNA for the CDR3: TGTGCCAGCAGCCAAGTTTCGGGGTCCCCAAGCGGGAGGGCCGGAGAGACCCAGTACTTC. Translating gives CASSQVSGSPSGRAGETQYF.

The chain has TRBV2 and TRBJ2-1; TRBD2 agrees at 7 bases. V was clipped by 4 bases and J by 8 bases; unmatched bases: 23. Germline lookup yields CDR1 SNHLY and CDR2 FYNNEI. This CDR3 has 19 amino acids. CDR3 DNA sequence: TGTGCCAGCAGTGGTCTCGGACGGGGCGGGGGATCCGGGGCCTATGAGCAGTTCTTC. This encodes CASSGLGRGGGSGAYEQFF.

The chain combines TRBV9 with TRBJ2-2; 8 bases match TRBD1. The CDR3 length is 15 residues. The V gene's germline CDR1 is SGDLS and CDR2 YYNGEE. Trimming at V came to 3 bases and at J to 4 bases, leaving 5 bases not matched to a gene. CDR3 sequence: CASSAGGRGTGELFF. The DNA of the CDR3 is TGTGCCAGCAGCGCAGGGGGCAGGGGCACCGGGGAGCTGTTTTTT.

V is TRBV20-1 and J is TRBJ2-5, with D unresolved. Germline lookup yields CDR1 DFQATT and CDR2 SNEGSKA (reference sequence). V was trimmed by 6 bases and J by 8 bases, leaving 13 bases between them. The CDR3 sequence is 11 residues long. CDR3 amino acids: CSAPSLGTQYF. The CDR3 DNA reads TGCAGTGCCCCTAGTCTTGGAACCCAGTACTTC.

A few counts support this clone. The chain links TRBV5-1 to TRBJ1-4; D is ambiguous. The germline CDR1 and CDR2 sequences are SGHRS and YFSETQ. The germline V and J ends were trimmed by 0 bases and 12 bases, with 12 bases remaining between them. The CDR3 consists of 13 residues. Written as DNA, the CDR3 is TGCGCCAGCAGCTTGGCTCCAGACACGGAACTGTTTTTT. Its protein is CASSLAPDTELFF.

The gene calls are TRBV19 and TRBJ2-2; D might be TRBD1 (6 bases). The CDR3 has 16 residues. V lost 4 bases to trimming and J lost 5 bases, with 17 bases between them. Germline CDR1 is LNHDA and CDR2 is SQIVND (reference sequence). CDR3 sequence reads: CASSTRRGQGTGELFF. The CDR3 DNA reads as TGTGCCAGTAGTACTCGCAGGGGCCAGGGGACCGGGGAGCTGTTTTTT. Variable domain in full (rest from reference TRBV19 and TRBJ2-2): DGGITQSPKYLFRKEGQNVTLSCEQNLNHDAMYWYRQDPGQGLRLIYYSQIVNDFQKGDIAEGYSVSREKKESFPLTVTSAQKNPTAFYLCASSTRRGQGTGELFFGEGSRLTVL.

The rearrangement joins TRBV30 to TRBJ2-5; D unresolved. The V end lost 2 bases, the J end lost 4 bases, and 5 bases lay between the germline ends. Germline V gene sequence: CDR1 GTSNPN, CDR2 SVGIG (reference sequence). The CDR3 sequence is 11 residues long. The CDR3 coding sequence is TGTGCCTGGAGTACGGCAGAGACCCAGTACTTC. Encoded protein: CAWSTAETQYF.

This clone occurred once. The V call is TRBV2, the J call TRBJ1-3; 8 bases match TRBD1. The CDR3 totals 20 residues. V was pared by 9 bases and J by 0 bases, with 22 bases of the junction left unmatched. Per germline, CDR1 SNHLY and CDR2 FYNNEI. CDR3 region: CASMTPIPGQAHSSGNTIYF. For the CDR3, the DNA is TGTGCCAGTATGACTCCTATACCGGGACAGGCTCACAGCTCTGGAAACACCATATATTTT.

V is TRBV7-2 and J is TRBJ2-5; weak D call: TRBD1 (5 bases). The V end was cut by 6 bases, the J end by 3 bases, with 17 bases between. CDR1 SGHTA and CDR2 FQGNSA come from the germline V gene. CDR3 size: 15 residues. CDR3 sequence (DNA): TGTGCCAGCAGAGTTAATGGGGCGCTTAAAGAGACCCAGTACTTC. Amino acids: CASRVNGALKETQYF.

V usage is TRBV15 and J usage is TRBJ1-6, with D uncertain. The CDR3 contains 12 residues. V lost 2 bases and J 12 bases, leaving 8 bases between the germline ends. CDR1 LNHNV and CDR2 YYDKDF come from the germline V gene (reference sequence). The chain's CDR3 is CATSRTQRPLHF. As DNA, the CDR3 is TGTGCCACCAGCAGAACTCAGAGACCCCTCCACTTT. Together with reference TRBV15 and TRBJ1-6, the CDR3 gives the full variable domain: DAMVIQNPRYQVTQFGKPVTLSCSQTLNHNVMYWYQQKSSQAPKLLFHYYDKDFNNEADTPDNFQSRRPNTSFCFLDIRSPGLGDTAMYLCATSRTQRPLHFGNGTRLTVT.

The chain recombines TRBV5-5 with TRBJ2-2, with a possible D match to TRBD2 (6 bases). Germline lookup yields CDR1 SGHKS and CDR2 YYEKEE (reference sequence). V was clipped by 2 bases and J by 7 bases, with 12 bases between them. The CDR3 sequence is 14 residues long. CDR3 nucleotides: TGTGCCAGCAGCTTTACTAGCCTTAACGGGGAGCTGTTTTTT. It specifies CASSFTSLNGELFF.

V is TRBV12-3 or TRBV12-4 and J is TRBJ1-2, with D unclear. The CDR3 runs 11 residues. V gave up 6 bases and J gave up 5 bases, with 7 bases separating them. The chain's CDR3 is CASSPGYGYTF. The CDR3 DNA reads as TGTGCCAGCAGCCCGGGGTATGGCTACACCTTC.

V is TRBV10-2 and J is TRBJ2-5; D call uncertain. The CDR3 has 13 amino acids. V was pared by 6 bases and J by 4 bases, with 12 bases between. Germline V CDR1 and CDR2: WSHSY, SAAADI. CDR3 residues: CASSRASPETQYF. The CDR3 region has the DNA TGCGCCAGCAGCAGAGCGTCGCCAGAGACCCAGTACTTC.

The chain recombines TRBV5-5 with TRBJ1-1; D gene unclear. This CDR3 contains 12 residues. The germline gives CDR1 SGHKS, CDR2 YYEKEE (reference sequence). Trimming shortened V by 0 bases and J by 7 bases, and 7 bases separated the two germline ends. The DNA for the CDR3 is TGTGCCAGCAGCTTGGGCTGGATTGAAGCTTTCTTT. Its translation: CASSLGWIEAFF.

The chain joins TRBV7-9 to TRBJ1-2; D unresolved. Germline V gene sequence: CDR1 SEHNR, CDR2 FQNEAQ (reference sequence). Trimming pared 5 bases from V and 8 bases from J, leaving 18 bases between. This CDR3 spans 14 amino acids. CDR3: CASSPGEGLGGYTF. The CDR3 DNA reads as TGTGCCAGCAGCCCCGGGGAGGGCCTTGGGGGCTACACCTTC.

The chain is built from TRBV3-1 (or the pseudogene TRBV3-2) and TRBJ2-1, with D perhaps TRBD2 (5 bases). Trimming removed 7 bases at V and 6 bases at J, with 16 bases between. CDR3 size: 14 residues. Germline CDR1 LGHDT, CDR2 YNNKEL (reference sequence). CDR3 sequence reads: CASNLRTAANEQFF. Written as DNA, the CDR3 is TGTGCCAGCAACCTGAGGACTGCGGCCAATGAGCAGTTCTTC.

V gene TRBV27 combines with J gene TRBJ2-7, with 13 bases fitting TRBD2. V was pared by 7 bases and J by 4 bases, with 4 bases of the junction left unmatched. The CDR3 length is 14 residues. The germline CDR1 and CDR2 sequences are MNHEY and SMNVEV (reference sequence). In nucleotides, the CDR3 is TGTGCCAGCAAAACTAGCGGGGGGGCTTACGAGCAGTACTTC. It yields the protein CASKTSGGAYEQYF.

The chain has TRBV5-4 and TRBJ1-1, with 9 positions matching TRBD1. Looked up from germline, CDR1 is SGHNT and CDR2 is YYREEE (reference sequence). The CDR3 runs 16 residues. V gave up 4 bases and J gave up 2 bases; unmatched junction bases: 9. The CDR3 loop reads CASSATGGLANTEAFF. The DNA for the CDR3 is TGTGCCAGCAGCGCCACAGGGGGCCTCGCCAACACTGAAGCTTTCTTT.